Below are 30 T cell receptor beta chains sequenced from a single sample in a study of shared clonotypes between healthy human individuals. The protocol was immunoSEQ multiplex PCR, while the TCRdb copy is restricted to in-frame clones and leaves out a portion. There are a few million clones in the sample; more than 90% occur only once, and about 0.13% lies in the top ten. Sequencing input: naive CD4+ T cells sorted from blood. The subset: CD45RA+ positively selected. The receptors derive from a man aged 18 to 29 in good health.

The rearrangement joins TRBV7-2 to TRBJ2-7; 9 bases are a match to TRBD1. Germline lookup yields CDR1 SGHTA and CDR2 FQGNSA. This CDR3 has 16 amino acids. V lost 5 bases, J lost 3 bases, and 11 bases stayed unmatched. DNA for the CDR3: TGTGCCAGCAGCATGCTACAGGGGGCGAGATTCTACGAGCAGTACTTC. It encodes CASSMLQGARFYEQYF.

About this clone: Other DNA sequences in the same sample also yield this CDR3. This chain uses TRBV30 with TRBJ2-7, with TRBD1 matching 9 bases. The J segment lost 4 bases and the V segment lost 5 bases, leaving 3 bases of the junction unmatched. Germline CDR1 GTSNPN, CDR2 SVGIG (reference sequence). The CDR3 runs to 12 residues. The CDR3 region is CAWGDRAYEQYF. The CDR3 nucleotides are TGTGCCTGGGGGGACAGGGCTTACGAGCAGTACTTC.

This clone was counted a few times. The chain employs TRBV30 and TRBJ1-1; D call uncertain. The germline V gene encodes CDR1 GTSNPN and CDR2 SVGIG (reference sequence). Trimming removed 5 bases at V and 3 bases at J, with 13 bases between. The CDR3 contains 13 residues. The CDR3 DNA is TGTGCCTGGGCTGCGGCCTCAGACACTGAAGCTTTCTTT. Residues: CAWAAASDTEAFF.

V usage is TRBV7-2 and J usage is TRBJ1-2, with 7 positions matching TRBD1. Germline-derived CDR1 and CDR2 are SGHTA and FQGNSA. J gave up 5 bases and V 5 bases, and 8 bases lay outside the gene matches. The CDR3 covers 14 residues. The CDR3 protein is CASSPWDRLYGYTF. DNA of the CDR3: TGTGCCAGCAGCCCCTGGGACAGACTGTATGGCTACACCTTC.

As regards this clone: This sample also contains other DNA sequences that code for the same CDR3. V and J are TRBV5-1 and TRBJ2-7; tentatively, D is TRBD2 (5 bases). This CDR3 region has 14 residues. V lost 0 bases, J lost 4 bases, and 11 bases lay in between. Germline V CDR1 and CDR2: SGHRS, YFSETQ. The DNA for the CDR3 is TGCGCCAGCAGCTTGGCGGGCGGGTCTTACGAGCAGTACTTC. It codes for CASSLAGGSYEQYF. Drawing the rest from reference TRBV5-1 and TRBJ2-7, the complete variable domain is KAGVTQTPRYLIKTRGQQVTLSCSPISGHRSVSWYQQTPGQGLQFLFEYFSETQRNKGNFPGRFSGRQFSNSRSEMNVSTLELGDSALYLCASSLAGGSYEQYFGPGTRLTVT.

The V and J genes are TRBV7-2 and TRBJ2-3; TRBD2 might be the D (6 bases). CDR3 length: 14 residues. Trimming cost V 4 bases and J 2 bases, with 10 bases left between them. CDR1 is SGHTA and CDR2 is FQGNSA in the germline V gene. CDR3 coding DNA: TGTGCCAGCAGCTCCCGGACTACCACAGATACGCAGTATTTT. Amino acid sequence: CASSSRTTTDTQYF.

In regard to this clone: The identical CDR3 is also encoded by other nucleotide sequences in the sample. V is TRBV5-1 and J is TRBJ2-3; 14 bases fit TRBD2. Germline lookup yields CDR1 SGHRS and CDR2 YFSETQ. V shed 3 bases, J shed 3 bases, and the junction held 3 bases outside the gene matches. CDR3 length: 16 amino acids. The CDR3 reads CASSSGTSGGTDTQYF. The CDR3 DNA reads TGCGCCAGCAGCTCGGGGACTAGCGGGGGAACAGATACGCAGTATTTT.

This sequence joins TRBV27 and TRBJ2-5; possibly TRBD2 for D (5 bases). Germline V lookup: CDR1 MNHEY, CDR2 SMNVEV (reference sequence). The CDR3 has 13 amino acids. V was cut by 8 bases and J by 5 bases, with 15 bases left in between. In DNA, the CDR3 is TGTGCCAGCCAAGGGAGTCCTAAGGAGACCCAGTACTTC. The encoded protein is CASQGSPKETQYF.

The chain is built from TRBV2 and TRBJ1-6; D is uncertain. CDR3 length equals 15 residues. Germline CDR1 is SNHLY and CDR2 is FYNNEI. The V end lost 2 bases, the J end lost 2 bases, and 7 bases lay between the germline ends. CDR3 sequence: CASSEPRPYNSPLHF. CDR3 coding DNA: TGTGCCAGCAGTGAACCGCGGCCCTATAATTCACCCCTCCACTTT.

The chain combines TRBV6-1 with TRBJ2-1, with TRBD2 identical over 8 bases. With 6 bases clipped from V and 3 bases from J, the junction kept 7 bases outside the gene matches. The CDR3 covers 15 residues. Germline values: CDR1 MNHNS, CDR2 SASEGT. CDR3 residues: CASRVAGLDYNEQFF. CDR3 coding DNA: TGTGCCAGCAGAGTAGCGGGGCTCGACTACAATGAGCAGTTCTTC.

This chain joins TRBV5-8 and TRBJ2-2; 8 positions agree with TRBD2. The junction had 9 bases not matched to a gene; V was cut back by 4 bases and J by 4 bases. Germline V gives CDR1 SGHTS, CDR2 YDEGEE. This CDR3 contains 16 residues. CDR3 sequence (DNA): TGTGCCAGCAGCCCCTCGGGCGGGAGGTCCACCGGGGAGCTGTTTTTT. Translating it yields CASSPSGGRSTGELFF.

Concerning this clone: Other DNA sequences of this sample code for an identical CDR3. The gene calls are TRBV5-1 and TRBJ2-2, with a tentative D call TRBD2 (5 bases). Germline values: CDR1 SGHRS, CDR2 YFSETQ. CDR3 length: 14 residues. V lost 5 bases to trimming and J lost 1 base, with 9 bases between them. The CDR3 sequence: CASSLGGNTGELFF. The CDR3 bases are TGCGCCAGCAGTCTCGGAGGGAACACCGGGGAGCTGTTTTTT.

The DNA for the CDR3 is TGCGCCAGCAGCCTCGCAGCGGATGGTAAGGGCGAGCAGTACTTC. Protein product: CASSLAADGKGEQYF. This rearrangement joins TRBV4-3 to TRBJ2-7; D perhaps matches TRBD2 (5 bases). Germline V gene sequence: CDR1 LGHNA, CDR2 YSLEER. V dropped 4 bases and J dropped 6 bases, with 19 bases sitting between them. This CDR3 contains 15 residues.

About this clone: This sample includes further DNA sequences coding for the same CDR3. The V call is TRBV5-4, the J call TRBJ2-1; a possible D gene is TRBD2 (6 bases). The CDR3 extends over 16 amino acids. V lost 0 bases and J lost 0, with 10 bases in between. The V gene's germline CDR1 is SGHNT and CDR2 YYREEE (reference sequence). The CDR3 region is CASSLAGGPSYNEQFF. As DNA, the CDR3 is TGTGCCAGCAGCTTGGCCGGGGGACCCTCCTACAATGAGCAGTTCTTC.

This clone was recorded a few times. This sequence joins TRBV6-1 and TRBJ2-5, with 7 bases lining up with TRBD1. The CDR3 has 13 residues. Trimming removed 6 bases from V and 0 bases from J; junction bases left unmatched: 1. From germline, CDR1 is MNHNS and CDR2 SASEGT. The CDR3 DNA sequence: TGTGCCAGCAGGGACAGGAACCAAGAGACCCAGTACTTC. Translated: CASRDRNQETQYF.

The chain carries TRBV2 and TRBJ1-1; D gene ambiguous. The CDR3 contains 12 residues. Germline V gene sequence: CDR1 SNHLY, CDR2 FYNNEI. V shed 8 bases and J shed 12 bases, with 19 bases lying between them. CDR3 residues: CASGEGPGTSFF. CDR3 nucleotides: TGTGCCAGCGGGGAAGGCCCTGGAACGTCTTTCTTT.

The chain has TRBV27 and TRBJ2-7; 10 bases line up with TRBD1. Germline V gives CDR1 MNHEY, CDR2 SMNVEV (reference sequence). Trimming cost V 5 bases and J 9 bases; bases outside gene matches: 10. The CDR3 has 14 amino acids. The CDR3 reads CASSKGQGRLLQYF. CDR3 bases: TGTGCCAGCAGTAAGGGACAGGGGCGGCTACTGCAGTACTTC.

This chain connects TRBV6-1 to TRBJ1-4; D gene unclear. Trimming stripped 5 bases from V and 10 bases from J, with 5 bases between. Per the germline V gene, CDR1 is MNHNS and CDR2 is SASEGT. The CDR3 consists of 10 residues. CDR3 amino acids: CASSLGKLFF. CDR3 nucleotide sequence: TGTGCCAGCAGTCTTGGAAAACTGTTTTTT.

A single count supports this clone. This chain joins TRBV7-2 and TRBJ2-1; the D gene is possibly TRBD1 (6 bases). The CDR3 has 11 amino acids. CDR1 and CDR2 from the germline V gene are SGHTA and FQGNSA. V dropped 5 bases and J dropped 9 bases, with 8 bases sitting between them. The CDR3 region has the DNA TGTGCCAGCAGCCAACAGGGTGAGCAGTTCTTC. Protein sequence: CASSQQGEQFF. The whole variable domain, filled in from reference TRBV7-2 and TRBJ2-1, reads GAGVSQSPSNKVTEKGKDVELRCDPISGHTALYWYRQSLGQGLEFLIYFQGNSAPDKSGLPSDRFSAERTGGSVSTLTIQRTQQEDSAVYLCASSQQGEQFFGPGTRLTVL.

V is TRBV30 and J is TRBJ1-1; 7 nucleotides agree with TRBD1. CDR1 is GTSNPN and CDR2 is SVGIG in the germline V gene (reference sequence). Trimming cost V 5 bases and J 5 bases; bases outside gene matches: 11. CDR3 size: 14 residues. DNA for the CDR3: TGTGCCTGGGACAAACAGGGGTGGGGGACTGAAGCTTTCTTT. Translating it yields CAWDKQGWGTEAFF.

The table lists this clone with a count of one. Additional DNA sequences in this sample encode the identical CDR3. This sequence joins TRBV6-1 and TRBJ1-1; no definite D call. The V gene lost 4 bases and the J gene lost 1 base, with 7 bases spanning the gap. The CDR3 covers 13 residues. The germline V gene encodes CDR1 MNHNS and CDR2 SASEGT. As DNA, the CDR3 is TGTGCCAGCAGTGCGGGTCGGAACACTGAAGCTTTCTTT. Translation gives CASSAGRNTEAFF.

This clone was observed a few times. The rearrangement uses TRBV2 and TRBJ1-6, with a tentative D call TRBD1 (6 bases). This CDR3 is 13 amino acids long. The germline gives CDR1 SNHLY, CDR2 FYNNEI. Between the trimmed V and J ends, which lost 8 bases and 14 bases, there was a span of 19 bases. The CDR3 reads CASGGQAPGALHF. CDR3 coding DNA: TGTGCCAGCGGGGGGCAGGCCCCAGGGGCCCTCCACTTT.

This sequence joins TRBV2 and TRBJ2-7, with 9 bases lining up with TRBD2. Germline V gene lookup returns CDR1 SNHLY and CDR2 FYNNEI. The CDR3 has 12 residues. J was trimmed by 3 bases and V by 11 bases; bases with no gene match: 5. CDR3 amino acids: CAGTREGYEQYF. The CDR3 DNA reads as TGTGCCGGCACGCGGGAGGGCTACGAGCAGTACTTC.

The chain couples TRBV6-1 to TRBJ1-1; TRBD1 is a possible D gene (5 bases). V lost 6 bases and J lost 1, with 12 bases in between. The germline V gene encodes CDR1 MNHNS and CDR2 SASEGT. The CDR3 is 14 residues long. CDR3 region: CASRDQGKNTEAFF. In DNA form, the CDR3 reads TGTGCCAGCAGGGATCAGGGAAAGAACACTGAAGCTTTCTTT.

The chain employs TRBV2 and TRBJ1-4, with 11 bases fitting TRBD1. The CDR3 extends over 16 amino acids. The germline CDR1 and CDR2 sequences are SNHLY and FYNNEI. After removal of 4 bases from V and 6 bases from J, the junction contained 7 bases not matched to a gene. In DNA, the CDR3 is TGTGCCAGCAGTGCGGGACAGGGGGGTTTGTATGAAAAACTGTTTTTT. It codes for CASSAGQGGLYEKLFF.

This clone was seen more than once but under ten times. The rearrangement joins TRBV28 to TRBJ1-6, with D hard to call. This CDR3 has 14 residues. V dropped 7 bases and J dropped 8 bases, with 15 bases sitting between them. Germline loops: CDR1 MDHEN, CDR2 SYDVKM. In nucleotides, the CDR3 is TGTGCCAGCACCGGACCCCCGTCTCATTCACCCCTCCACTTT. Translation gives CASTGPPSHSPLHF.

The rearrangement joins TRBV9 to TRBJ2-5; D may be TRBD1 or TRBD2 (6 bases each). V was trimmed by 5 bases and J by 4 bases, leaving 15 bases between them. Germline values: CDR1 SGDLS, CDR2 YYNGEE. CDR3 size: 14 residues. Here the CDR3 reads CASSTSGAPETQYF. DNA of the CDR3: TGTGCCAGCAGTACCTCGGGGGCCCCAGAGACCCAGTACTTC.

On this clone: This CDR3 is also generated by other DNA sequences in the sample. This rearrangement joins TRBV30 to TRBJ2-3; 11 nucleotides line up with TRBD1. Germline CDR1 reads GTSNPN; CDR2 reads SVGIG (reference sequence). V lost 1 base, J lost 5 bases, and 2 bases stayed unmatched. The CDR3 spans 14 residues. The CDR3 DNA sequence: TGTGCCTGGAGTGCGGACAGGGGGCGAGATACGCAGTATTTT. The encoded protein is CAWSADRGRDTQYF.

The rearrangement links TRBV19 to TRBJ2-5; 9 bases are a match to TRBD2. V shed 5 bases and J 7 bases; nucleotides not matched to a gene: 8. This CDR3 has 14 residues. The V gene's germline CDR1 is LNHDA and CDR2 SQIVND (reference sequence). The CDR3 DNA sequence: TGTGCCAGTAGTTCGTCGACTAGCGGTGCGACCCAGTACTTC. It specifies CASSSSTSGATQYF.

This clone was detected only a few times. The gene calls are TRBV7-9 and TRBJ1-6; no reliable D call. The V gene's germline CDR1 is SEHNR and CDR2 FQNEAQ (reference sequence). The V end lost 1 base, the J end lost 10 bases, and 8 bases lay between the germline ends. CDR3 length equals 13 residues. CDR3 nucleotides: TGTGCCAGCAGCTTAGAGGCAGTATCACCCCTCCACTTT. Translating gives CASSLEAVSPLHF.